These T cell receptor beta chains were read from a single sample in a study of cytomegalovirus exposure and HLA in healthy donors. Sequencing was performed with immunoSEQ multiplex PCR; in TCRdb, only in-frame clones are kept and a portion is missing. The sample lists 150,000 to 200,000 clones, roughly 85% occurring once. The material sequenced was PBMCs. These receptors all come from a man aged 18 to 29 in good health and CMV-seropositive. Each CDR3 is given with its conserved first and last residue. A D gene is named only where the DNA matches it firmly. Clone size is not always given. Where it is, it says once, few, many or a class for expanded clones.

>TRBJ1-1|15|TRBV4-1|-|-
TGCGCCAGCAGCCAAGATTCCGGGGTTTACACTGAAGCTTTCTTT
CASSQDSGVYTEAFF
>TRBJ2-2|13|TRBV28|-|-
TGTGCCAGCGTCGGACCGGGGACCGGGGAGCTGTTTTTT
CASVGPGTGELFF
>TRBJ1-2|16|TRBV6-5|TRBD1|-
TGTGCCAGCAGTTACGGAGCGACAGGGGCAGGGAGTGGCTACACCTTC
CASSYGATGAGSGYTF
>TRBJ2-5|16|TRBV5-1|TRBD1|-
TGCGCCAGCAGCTTACACCGGGACAGACAACAAGAGACCCAGTACTTC
CASSLHRDRQQETQYF
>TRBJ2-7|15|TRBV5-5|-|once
TGTGCCAGCAGCTTGGGGTGGGCAGTCTCCTACGAGCAGTACTTC
CASSLGWAVSYEQYF
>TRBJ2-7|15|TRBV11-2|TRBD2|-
TGTGCCAGCAGCTTTTACGCTAGCGGTTCCTACGAGCAGTACTTC
CASSFYASGSYEQYF
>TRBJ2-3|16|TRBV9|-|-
TGTGCCAGCAGCGTAGAGAGTCGGGGTAGCACAGATACGCAGTATTTT
CASSVESRGSTDTQYF
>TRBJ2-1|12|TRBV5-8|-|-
TGTGCCAGCAGGCGGGTCTACAATGAGCAGTTCTTC
CASRRVYNEQFF
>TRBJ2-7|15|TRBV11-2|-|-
TGTGCCAGCAGCCGAATGGGGACACGGGCCTACGAGCAGTACTTC
CASSRMGTRAYEQYF
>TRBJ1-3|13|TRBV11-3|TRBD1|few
TGTGCCAGCAGCTGGGGACAGGGGAACACCATATATTTT
CASSWGQGNTIYF
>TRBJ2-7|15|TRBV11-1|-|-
TGTGCCAGCAGCTTCGCAACAGGTTCCTCCTACGAGCAGTACTTC
CASSFATGSSYEQYF
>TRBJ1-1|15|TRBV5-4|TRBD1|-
TGTGCCAGCAGCTTGGGAACCACAGGGGGCACTGAAGCTTTCTTT
CASSLGTTGGTEAFF
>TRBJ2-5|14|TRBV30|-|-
TGTGCCTGGAGTGTACCCACAAAGGGGGAGACCCAGTACTTC
CAWSVPTKGETQYF
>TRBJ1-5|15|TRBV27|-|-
TGTGCCAGCAGTCCGTACAGGGATTTTAATCAGCCCCAGCATTTT
CASSPYRDFNQPQHF
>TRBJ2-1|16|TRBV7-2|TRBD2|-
TGTGCCAGCAGCTCCACACCCGGGCTAGCGGTGAATGAGCAGTTCTTC
CASSSTPGLAVNEQFF
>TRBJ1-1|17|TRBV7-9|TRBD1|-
TGTGCCAGCAGCTTAGCGACAGGGGGGTGGCTGAACACTGAAGCTTTCTTT
CASSLATGGWLNTEAFF
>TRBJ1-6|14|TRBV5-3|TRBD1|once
TGTGCCAGAAGGGGGACAGGGGGATCTTCACCCCTCCACTTT
CARRGTGGSSPLHF
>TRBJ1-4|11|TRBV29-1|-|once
TGCAGCGCATCAACAGCCGAAAAACTGTTTTTT
CSASTAEKLFF
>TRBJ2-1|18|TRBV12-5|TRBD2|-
TGTGCTAGTGGTTTGGGCCTAGCGGGAACGAGCTCCTACAATGAGCAGTTCTTC
CASGLGLAGTSSYNEQFF
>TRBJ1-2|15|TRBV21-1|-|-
TGTGCCAGCAGCCCCTACCCACCAGGGGGCTATGGCTACACCTTC
CASSPYPPGGYGYTF
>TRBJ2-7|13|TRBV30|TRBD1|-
TGTGCCTGTACGGGACAGGGTATGGACGAGCAGTACTTC
CACTGQGMDEQYF
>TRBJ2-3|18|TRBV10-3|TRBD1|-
TGTGCCATCAGACAAGTCCCGGGACAGGGGGCATGGGCAGATACGCAGTATTTT
CAIRQVPGQGAWADTQYF
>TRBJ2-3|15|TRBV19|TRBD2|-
TGTGCCAGTAAAAATCGCGGGGGGGCCCCAGATACGCAGTATTTT
CASKNRGGAPDTQYF
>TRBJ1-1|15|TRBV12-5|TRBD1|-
TGTGCTAGTGGTTTGGCACAGGGGGTCGCAACTGAAGCTTTCTTT
CASGLAQGVATEAFF
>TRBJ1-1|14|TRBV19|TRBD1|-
TGTGCCAGTAGTACCGGGACAGGGGGCACTGAAGCTTTCTTT
CASSTGTGGTEAFF
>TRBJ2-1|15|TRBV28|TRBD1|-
TGTGCCAGCAGTCTGTGGGACAGGGGAAACAATGAGCAGTTCTTC
CASSLWDRGNNEQFF
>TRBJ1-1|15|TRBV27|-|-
TGTGCCAGCAGTTTATTGGGCACCCCGAACACTGAAGCTTTCTTT
CASSLLGTPNTEAFF
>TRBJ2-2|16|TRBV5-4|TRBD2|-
TGTGCCAGCAGCCCGGGGGGAGATGGTAACACCGGGGAGCTGTTTTTT
CASSPGGDGNTGELFF
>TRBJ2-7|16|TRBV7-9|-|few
TGTGCCAGCAGCTTAGAGGTGGGGGGAAACGGCGCATTGCAGTACTTC
CASSLEVGGNGALQYF
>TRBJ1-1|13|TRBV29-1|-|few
TGCAGCGCTACGACGACGGAGAGGACTGAAGCTTTCTTT
CSATTTERTEAFF
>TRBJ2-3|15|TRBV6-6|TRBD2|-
TGTGCCAGCAGTCGGACTAGCGCCTTCACAGATACGCAGTATTTT
CASSRTSAFTDTQYF
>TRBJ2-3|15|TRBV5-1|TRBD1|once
TGCGCCAGCAATGGGGAGGGACAGGGAACAGATACGCAGTATTTT
CASNGEGQGTDTQYF
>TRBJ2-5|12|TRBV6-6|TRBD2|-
TGTGCCAGCAGTTACTCGGCGGGGGGCCAGTACTTC
CASSYSAGGQYF
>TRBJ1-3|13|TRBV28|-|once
TGTGCCAGCAGCCAGGGTTCTGGAAACACCATATATTTT
CASSQGSGNTIYF
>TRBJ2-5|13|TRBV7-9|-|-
TGTGCCAGCAGCTTTAGCTACAAAGAGACCCAGTACTTC
CASSFSYKETQYF
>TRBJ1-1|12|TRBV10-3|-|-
TGTGCCATCAAAGGGGAGGACACTGAAGCTTTCTTT
CAIKGEDTEAFF
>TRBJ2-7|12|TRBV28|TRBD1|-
TGTGCCAGCAGTCCCGGGACAGAGGAGCAGTACTTC
CASSPGTEEQYF
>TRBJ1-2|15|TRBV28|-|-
TGTGCCAGCAGCTTAAGGACAGTGAATTACTATGGCTACACCTTC
CASSLRTVNYYGYTF
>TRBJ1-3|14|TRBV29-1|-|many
TGCAGCGTTAGAGGCCTTACCTCTGGAAACACCATATATTTT
CSVRGLTSGNTIYF
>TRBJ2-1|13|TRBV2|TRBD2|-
TGTGCCAGCAGTGCGACTAGCGGGGATGAGCAGTTCTTC
CASSATSGDEQFF
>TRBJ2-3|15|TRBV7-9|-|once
TGTGCCAGCAGCTTCCGGCAGGGAGGCGCAGATACGCAGTATTTT
CASSFRQGGADTQYF
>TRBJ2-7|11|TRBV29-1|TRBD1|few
TGCAGCGGTGCTACAGGGGTCGAGCAGTACTTC
CSGATGVEQYF
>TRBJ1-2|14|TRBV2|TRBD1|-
TGTGCCAGCAGTGAAGCGGACAGGGGGCAGGGGTACACCTTC
CASSEADRGQGYTF
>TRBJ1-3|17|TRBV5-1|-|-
TGCGCCAGCAGCACCCTCCCACAGGTTGGCTCTGGAAACACCATATATTTT
CASSTLPQVGSGNTIYF
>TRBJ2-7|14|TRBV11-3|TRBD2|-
TGTGCCAGCAGCTCCGGGACTAGCGGCTACGAGCAGTACTTC
CASSSGTSGYEQYF
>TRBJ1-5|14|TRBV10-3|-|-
TGTGCCATCAGCGCCGACAAAGGCAATCAGCCCCAGCATTTT
CAISADKGNQPQHF
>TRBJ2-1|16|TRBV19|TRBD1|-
TGTGCCAGTAGTCTCCGGGACAGGGGGCGGACCAATGAGCAGTTCTTC
CASSLRDRGRTNEQFF
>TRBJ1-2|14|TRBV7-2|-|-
TGTGCCAGCAGCTTAATGGGGGCTGACTATGGCTACACCTTC
CASSLMGADYGYTF
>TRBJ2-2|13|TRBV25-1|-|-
TGTGCCAGCACCGACTCGAACACCGGGGAGCTGTTTTTT
CASTDSNTGELFF
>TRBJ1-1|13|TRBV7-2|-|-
TGTGCCAGCAGCCGAGACAGGAACACTGAAGCTTTCTTT
CASSRDRNTEAFF
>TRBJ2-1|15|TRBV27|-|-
TGTGCCAGCAGTTTACACGGGAGCTCCTACAATGAGCAGTTCTTC
CASSLHGSSYNEQFF
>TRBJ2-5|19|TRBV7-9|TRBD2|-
TGTGCCAGCAGCCGGAGGGGTAGCGGGGGGCCCATGAGCGGAGAGACCCAGTACTTC
CASSRRGSGGPMSGETQYF